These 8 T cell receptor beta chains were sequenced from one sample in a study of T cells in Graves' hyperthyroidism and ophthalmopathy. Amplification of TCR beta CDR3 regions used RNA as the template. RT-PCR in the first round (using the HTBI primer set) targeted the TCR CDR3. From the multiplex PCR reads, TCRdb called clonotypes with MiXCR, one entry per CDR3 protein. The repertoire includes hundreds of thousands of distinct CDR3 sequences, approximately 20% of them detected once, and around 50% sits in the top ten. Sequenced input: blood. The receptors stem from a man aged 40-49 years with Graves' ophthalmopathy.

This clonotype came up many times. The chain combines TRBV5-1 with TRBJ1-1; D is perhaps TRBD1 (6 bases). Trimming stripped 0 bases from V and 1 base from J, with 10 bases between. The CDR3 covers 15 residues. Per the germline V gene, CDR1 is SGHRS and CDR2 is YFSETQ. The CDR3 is CASSLAWGQNTEAFF. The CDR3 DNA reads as TGCGCCAGCAGCTTGGCCTGGGGACAGAACACTGAAGCTTTCTTT.

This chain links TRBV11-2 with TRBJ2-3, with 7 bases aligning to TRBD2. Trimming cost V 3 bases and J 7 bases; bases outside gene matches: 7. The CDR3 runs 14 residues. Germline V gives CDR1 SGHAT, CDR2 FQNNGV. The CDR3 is CASSFDLLANTQYF. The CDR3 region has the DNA TGTGCCAGCAGCTTCGATCTACTAGCGAATACGCAGTATTTT.

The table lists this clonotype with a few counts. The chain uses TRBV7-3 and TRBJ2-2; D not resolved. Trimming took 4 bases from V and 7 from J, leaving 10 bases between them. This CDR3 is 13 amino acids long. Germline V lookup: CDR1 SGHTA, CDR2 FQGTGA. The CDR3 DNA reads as TGTGCCAGCAGCTCCCCGGCAGGCGGGGAGCTGTTTTTT. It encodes CASSSPAGGELFF.

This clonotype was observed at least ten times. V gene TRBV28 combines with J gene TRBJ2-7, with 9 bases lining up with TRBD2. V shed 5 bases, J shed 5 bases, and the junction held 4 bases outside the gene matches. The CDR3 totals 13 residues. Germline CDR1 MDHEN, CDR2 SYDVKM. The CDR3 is CASSVAGVDEQYF. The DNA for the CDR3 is TGTGCCAGCAGTGTAGCGGGAGTGGACGAGCAGTACTTC.

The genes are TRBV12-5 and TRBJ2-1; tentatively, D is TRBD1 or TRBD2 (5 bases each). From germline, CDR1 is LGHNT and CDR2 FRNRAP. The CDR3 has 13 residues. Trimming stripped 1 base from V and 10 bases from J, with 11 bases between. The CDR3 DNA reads TGTGCTAGTGGTTTGGGTGAGGGACGAGAGCAGTTCTTC. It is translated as CASGLGEGREQFF.

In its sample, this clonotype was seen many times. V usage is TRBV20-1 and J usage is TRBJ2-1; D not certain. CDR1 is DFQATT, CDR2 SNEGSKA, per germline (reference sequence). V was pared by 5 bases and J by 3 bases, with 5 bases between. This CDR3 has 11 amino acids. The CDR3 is CSAPDYNEQFF. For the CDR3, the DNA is TGCAGTGCTCCCGACTACAATGAGCAGTTCTTC.

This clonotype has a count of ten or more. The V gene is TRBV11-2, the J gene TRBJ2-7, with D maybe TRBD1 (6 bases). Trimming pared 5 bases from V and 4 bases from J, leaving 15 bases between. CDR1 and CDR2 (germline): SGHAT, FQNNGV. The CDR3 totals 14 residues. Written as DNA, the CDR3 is TGTGCCAGCAGCGTTTCACAGGGTCAATACGAGCAGTACTTC. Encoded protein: CASSVSQGQYEQYF. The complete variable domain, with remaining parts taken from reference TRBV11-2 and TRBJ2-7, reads EAGVAQSPRYKIIEKRQSVAFWCNPISGHATLYWYQQILGQGPKLLIQFQNNGVVDDSQLPKDRFSAERLKGVDSTLKIQPAKLEDSAVYLCASSVSQGQYEQYFGPGTRLTVT.

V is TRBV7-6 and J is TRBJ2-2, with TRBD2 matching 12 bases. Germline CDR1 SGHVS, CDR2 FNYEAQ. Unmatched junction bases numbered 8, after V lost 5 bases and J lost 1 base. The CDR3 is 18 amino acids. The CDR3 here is CASSPWTSGALNTGELFF. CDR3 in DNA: TGTGCCAGCAGCCCGTGGACTAGCGGGGCCTTGAACACCGGGGAGCTGTTTTTT.